Sequencing of this T cell receptor beta chain was carried out in a study of blood T cell repertoires in COVID-19. As originally analysed: Amplification of reference gene primers was used by the study to estimate nucleated cell counts. Measured with immunoSEQ multiplex PCR; TCRdb has only the in-frame clones, and not every one. The V and J calls and clone size are taken from that table; D and trimming were inferred from the DNA. This table holds approximately 500,000 clones, 89% found once. The CDR3 sequence is 15 residues long. The J segment lost 4 bases and the V segment lost 0 bases, leaving 1 base of the junction unmatched. Germline V gene sequence: CDR1 SGHNT, CDR2 YYREEE (reference sequence). Seattle's cohort entered during active infection and was followed longitudinally.

The sample taken for sequencing was peripheral blood. The sequence was obtained from a man in his late teens or twenties with COVID-19, enrolled during active disease. The chain combines TRBV5-4 with TRBJ1-6, with TRBD1 matching over 7 bases. CDR3: CASSLDRGYNSPLHF. The CDR3 region has the DNA TGTGCCAGCAGCTTGGACAGGGGATATAATTCACCCCTCCACTTT.